This T cell receptor (beta chain) was identified in a study of radiation and T cells in renal cell carcinoma (TCRdb year 2020). With respect to the entire study: The samples were drawn from a clinical trial, where primary renal cell carcinomas were treated with 15 Gy of stereotactic body radiation therapy and then removed by nephrectomy 4 weeks afterward. In total, 50 to 60 samples, comprising around 26 tumors and roughly 27 peripheral blood samples, were subjected to TCR beta sequencing. Across all 50 or so samples, 3.5 million to 4.5 million unique CDR3 nucleotide sequences encoding roughly 2.7 million unique CDR3 amino acid sequences were identified.

This clone came up a few times. The antigen it binds to is not known. Base qualities are not recorded, but no much larger clone differs from it by a single base. Overall results and qualifications from the work: Effects of radiation dose or scheduling on the TCR repertoire could not be addressed with the single-armed trial design. Dynamics of the blood repertoire were not tracked past 4 weeks after treatment. In blood, the top tumor clonotypes increased from baseline to 2 weeks after radiation and then shrank by 4 weeks, which suggests a temporary expansion of tumor-resident clones. Because pretreatment tumor biopsies were not available, the baseline intratumoral presence of clonotypes could not be determined.

The immunoSEQ kit was used, according to the manufacturer's recommendations, to generate TCR beta libraries from genomic DNA. To prepare libraries, a first multiplex PCR with proprietary primers was run, followed by a second PCR that added unique barcodes, and a bead cleanup was done after each round. Each sample batch included a kit-provided positive control reaction and a negative control reaction. The final libraries were assessed on an Agilent 4200 TapeStation D1000 ScreenTape, pooled by volume, and quantified by qPCR. Sequencing was performed on an Illumina NextSeq500 using a MidOutput 150-cycle cartridge, with 156 Read1 cycles, 15 Index1 cycles, and the kit custom primers. The pooled library was loaded at 0.95 to 1 pM with around 22% PhiX control spiked in. On the authors' methods: Vendor-processed data were analyzed in R, with a clonotype defined as all T cells sharing the same CDR3 nucleotide sequence. In the clone abundance analyses, frequencies in each sample were normalized to that sample's 10,000 most abundant clones. Before analysis, public T cell clones were removed, and these numbered fewer than six per sample on average. A difference in abundance of at least 32-fold between compartments was used to define tumor-enriched and baseline blood-enriched clonotypes. Clonotypes expanded or contracted between blood time points were identified with a beta-binomial differential abundance model. The Baroni-Urbani and Buser coefficient was used to measure tumor-blood repertoire similarity, and groups were compared with two-tailed Wilcoxon tests in R. This immuneACCESS table, as held by TCRdb, lists in-frame sequences with V and J called but not all clones. Of the missing ones, under half trace to an unresolved V gene in checked studies; the others have no known cause. That table supplies the V and J calls and clone size; D and trimming were determined from the DNA. The sample table holds about 130,000 clones, of which around nine tenths were seen once. The top ten hold about 12% of the sample.

According to the study, the label for this sample's time point signals: baseline pretreatment blood. Read against the paper, the sample's treatment or condition label means: 15 Gy SBRT to primary tumor, nephrectomy 4 weeks later. To track tumor-enriched clonotypes, serial peripheral blood was sampled from radiation-treated patients at baseline and at 2 weeks and 4 weeks after SBRT. Renal cell carcinoma with clear cell pathology was present in all patients. The QIAamp DNA Blood Mini Kit (Qiagen) was used to prepare genomic DNA for TCR sequencing. The analyses included only samples that passed all quality control checks. CDR1 and CDR2, looked up from the germline V gene (reference sequence), are LNHDA and SQIVND. Here V drops 6 bases and J drops 3 bases, and the junction holds 5 bases not matched to any gene. From the cysteine up to the phenylalanine, the CDR3 has a length of 14 residues. The entry retains the CDR3 DNA only, 42 bases that are in frame from base 1.

The source of this sequence is a woman between 50 and 59 years old with renal cell carcinoma. This sequence uses TRBV19 and TRBJ1-5; TRBD1 agrees with 7 junctional bases. Sequencing was performed on blood, taken from a patient whose treatment included radiotherapy and nephrectomy. The CDR3 reads CASRTGDPNQPQHF. The DNA sequence is TGTGCCAGTAGAACAGGGGACCCCAATCAGCCCCAGCATTTT.